These 3 T cell receptor beta chains share one sample of origin, sequenced in a study of blood T cell repertoires in COVID-19. The repertoire was sequenced with immunoSEQ multiplex PCR; TCRdb's copy has only in-frame clones and lacks some. This table holds about 180,000 clones, 80% to 90% found once. Sequenced sample: peripheral blood. The receptor set was obtained from a man aged 55 to 69 with acute or convalescent COVID-19.

The chain recombines TRBV28 with TRBJ2-1, with D unresolved. Per the germline V gene, CDR1 is MDHEN and CDR2 is SYDVKM. Deletions cut 6 bases from V and 9 bases from J, with 18 bases between. There are 14 residues in the CDR3. CDR3 nucleotides: TGTGCCAGCAGCCCGTCAATGGGTAGCAGTGAGCAGTTCTTC. Translated: CASSPSMGSSEQFF.

The chain uses TRBV5-8 and TRBJ2-3; 12 nucleotides line up with TRBD2. V trimming: 0 bases; J trimming: 3 bases; junction bases outside the gene matches: 5. The V gene's germline CDR1 is SGHTS and CDR2 YDEGEE. The CDR3 is 17 residues long. The DNA for the CDR3 is TGTGCCAGCAGCTTGGTCGGACTAGCGGGACTGACAGATACGCAGTATTTT. This translates into CASSLVGLAGLTDTQYF.

The chain combines TRBV4-3 with TRBJ2-7; the match to TRBD1 covers 9 bases. The germline V gene has CDR1 LGHNA and CDR2 YSLEER. This CDR3 spans 14 amino acids. V was clipped by 3 bases and J by 6 bases; unmatched bases: 6. CDR3 in DNA: TGCGCCAGCAGCCAGGTTACAGGGGGCGCCGAGCAGTACTTC. As protein: CASSQVTGGAEQYF.